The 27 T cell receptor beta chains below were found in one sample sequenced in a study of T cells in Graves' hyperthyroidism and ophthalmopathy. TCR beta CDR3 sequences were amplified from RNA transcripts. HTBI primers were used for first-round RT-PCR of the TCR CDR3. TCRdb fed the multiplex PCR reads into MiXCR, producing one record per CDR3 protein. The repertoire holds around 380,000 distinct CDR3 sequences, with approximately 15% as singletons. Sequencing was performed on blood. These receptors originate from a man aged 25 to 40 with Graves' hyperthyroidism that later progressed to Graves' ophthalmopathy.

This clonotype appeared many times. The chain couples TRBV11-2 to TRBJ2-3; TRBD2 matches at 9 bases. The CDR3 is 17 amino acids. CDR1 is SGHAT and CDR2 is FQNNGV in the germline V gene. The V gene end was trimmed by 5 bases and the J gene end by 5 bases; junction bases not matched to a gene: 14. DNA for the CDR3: TGTGCCAGCAGCCCCAGTTCGGGCGGGGGGGCCGGAGATACGCAGTATTTT. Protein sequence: CASSPSSGGGAGDTQYF.

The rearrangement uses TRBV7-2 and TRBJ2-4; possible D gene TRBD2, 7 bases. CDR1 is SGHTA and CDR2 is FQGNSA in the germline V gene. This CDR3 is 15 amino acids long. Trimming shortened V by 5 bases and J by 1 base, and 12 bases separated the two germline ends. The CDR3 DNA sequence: TGTGCCAGCAGCCCTAGGGGGGGGGCCAAAAACATTCAGTACTTC. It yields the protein CASSPRGGAKNIQYF. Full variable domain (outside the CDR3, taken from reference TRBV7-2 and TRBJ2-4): GAGVSQSPSNKVTEKGKDVELRCDPISGHTALYWYRQSLGQGLEFLIYFQGNSAPDKSGLPSDRFSAERTGGSVSTLTIQRTQQEDSAVYLCASSPRGGAKNIQYFGAGTRLSVL.

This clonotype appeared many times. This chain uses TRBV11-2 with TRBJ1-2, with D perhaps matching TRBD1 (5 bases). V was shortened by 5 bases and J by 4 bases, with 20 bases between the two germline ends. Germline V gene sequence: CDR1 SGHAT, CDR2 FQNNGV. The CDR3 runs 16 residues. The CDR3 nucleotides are TGTGCCAGCAGCCCTACCATGACGGGGCATACCTATGGCTACACCTTC. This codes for CASSPTMTGHTYGYTF.

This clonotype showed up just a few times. The CDR3 is CAWSVQGAATF. CDR3 bases: TGTGCCTGGAGTGTGCAGGGGGCGGCCACCTTC. The V gene is TRBV30, the J gene TRBJ1-2; 8 nucleotides align to TRBD1. V lost 0 bases and J lost 13; bases outside the gene matches: 4. Germline CDR1 GTSNPN, CDR2 SVGIG (reference sequence). This CDR3 region has 11 residues.

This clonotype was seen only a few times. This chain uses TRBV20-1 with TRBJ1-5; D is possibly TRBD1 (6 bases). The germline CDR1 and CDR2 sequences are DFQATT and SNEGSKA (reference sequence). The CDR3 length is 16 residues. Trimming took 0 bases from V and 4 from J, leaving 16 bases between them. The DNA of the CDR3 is TGCAGTGCTAGAGATCAGGGGTGGATAGGAAATCAGCCCCAGCATTTT. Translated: CSARDQGWIGNQPQHF.

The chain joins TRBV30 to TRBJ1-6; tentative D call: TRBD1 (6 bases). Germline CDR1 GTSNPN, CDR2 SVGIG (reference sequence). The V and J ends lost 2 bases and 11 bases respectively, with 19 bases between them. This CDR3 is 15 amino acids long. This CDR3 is CAWSQRGAEAAPLHF. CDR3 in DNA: TGTGCCTGGAGTCAAAGGGGGGCTGAAGCGGCACCCCTCCACTTT.

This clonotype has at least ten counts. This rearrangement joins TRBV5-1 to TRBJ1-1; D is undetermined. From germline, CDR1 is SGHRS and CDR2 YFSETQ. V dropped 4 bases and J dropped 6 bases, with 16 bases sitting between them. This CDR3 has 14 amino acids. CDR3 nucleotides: TGCGCCAGCAGCACCTCCGACGGGGTTCCTGAAGCTTTCTTT. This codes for CASSTSDGVPEAFF.

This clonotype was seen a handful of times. The CDR3 sequence is CSVEGWGVHNEQFF. Written as DNA, the CDR3 is TGCAGCGTTGAAGGGTGGGGCGTCCACAATGAGCAGTTCTTC. The chain links TRBV29-1 to TRBJ2-1, with D perhaps matching TRBD1 (5 bases). Trimming removed 1 base from V and 5 bases from J, with 12 bases in between. The CDR3 spans 14 residues. The germline CDR1 and CDR2 sequences are SQVTM and ANQGSEA.

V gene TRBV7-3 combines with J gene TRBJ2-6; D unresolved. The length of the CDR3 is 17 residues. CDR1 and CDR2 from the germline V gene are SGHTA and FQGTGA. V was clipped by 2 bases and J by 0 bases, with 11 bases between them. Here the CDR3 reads CASSLAGLSSGANVLTF. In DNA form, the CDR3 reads TGTGCCAGCAGCTTAGCAGGCCTTAGCTCTGGGGCCAACGTCCTGACTTTC.

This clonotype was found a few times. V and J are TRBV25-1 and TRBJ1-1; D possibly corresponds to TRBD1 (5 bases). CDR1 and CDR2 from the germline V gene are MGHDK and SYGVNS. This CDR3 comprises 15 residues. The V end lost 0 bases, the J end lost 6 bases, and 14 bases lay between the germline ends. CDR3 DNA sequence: TGTGCCAGCAGTGAATATGGGGGGGGGGGGGCTGAAGCTTTCTTT. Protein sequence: CASSEYGGGGAEAFF.

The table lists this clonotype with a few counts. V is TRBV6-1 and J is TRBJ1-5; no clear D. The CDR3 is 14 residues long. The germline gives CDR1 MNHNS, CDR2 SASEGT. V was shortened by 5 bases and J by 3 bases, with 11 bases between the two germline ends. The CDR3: CASSTRRYNQPQHF. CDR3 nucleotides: TGTGCCAGCAGTACAAGACGGTACAATCAGCCCCAGCATTTT.

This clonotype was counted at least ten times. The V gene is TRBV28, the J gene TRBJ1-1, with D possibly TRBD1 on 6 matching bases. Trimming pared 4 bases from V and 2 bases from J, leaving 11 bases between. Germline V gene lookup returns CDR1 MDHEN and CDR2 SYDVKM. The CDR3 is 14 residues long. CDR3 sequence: CASSSSDSNTEAFF. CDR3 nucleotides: TGTGCCAGCAGTTCCTCGGACAGTAACACTGAAGCTTTCTTT.

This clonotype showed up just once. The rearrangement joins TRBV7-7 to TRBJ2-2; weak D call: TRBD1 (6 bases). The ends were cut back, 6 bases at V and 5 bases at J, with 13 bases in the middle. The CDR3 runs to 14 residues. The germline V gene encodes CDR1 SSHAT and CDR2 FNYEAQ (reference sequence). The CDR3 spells CASRSGTGTGELFF. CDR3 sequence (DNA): TGTGCCAGCAGATCCGGAACAGGGACCGGGGAGCTGTTTTTT.

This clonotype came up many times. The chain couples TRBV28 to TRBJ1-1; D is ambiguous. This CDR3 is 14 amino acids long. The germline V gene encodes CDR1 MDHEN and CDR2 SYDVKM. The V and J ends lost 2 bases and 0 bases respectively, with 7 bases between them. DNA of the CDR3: TGTGCCAGCAGTTTAGCGTCCTTGAACACTGAAGCTTTCTTT. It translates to CASSLASLNTEAFF.

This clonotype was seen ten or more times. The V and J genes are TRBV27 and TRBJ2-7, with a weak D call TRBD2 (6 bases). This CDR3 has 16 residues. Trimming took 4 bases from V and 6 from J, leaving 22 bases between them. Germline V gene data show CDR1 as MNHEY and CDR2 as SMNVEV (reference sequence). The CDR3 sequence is CASSSLSKAGAGEQYF. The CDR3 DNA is TGTGCCAGCAGTTCCCTCTCAAAAGCGGGTGCAGGCGAGCAGTACTTC.

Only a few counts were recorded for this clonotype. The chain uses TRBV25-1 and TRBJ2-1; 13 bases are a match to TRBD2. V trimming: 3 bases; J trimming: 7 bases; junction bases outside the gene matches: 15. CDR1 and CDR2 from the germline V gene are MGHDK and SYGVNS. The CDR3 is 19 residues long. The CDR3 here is CASSDSPLTSGGQVNEQFF. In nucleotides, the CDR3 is TGTGCCAGCAGTGATTCCCCACTGACTAGCGGGGGGCAGGTTAATGAGCAGTTCTTC. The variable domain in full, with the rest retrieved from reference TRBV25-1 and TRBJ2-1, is EADIYQTPRYLVIGTGKKITLECSQTMGHDKMYWYQQDPGMELHLIHYSYGVNSTEKGDLSSESTVSRIRTEHFPLTLESARPSHTSQYLCASSDSPLTSGGQVNEQFFGPGTRLTVL.

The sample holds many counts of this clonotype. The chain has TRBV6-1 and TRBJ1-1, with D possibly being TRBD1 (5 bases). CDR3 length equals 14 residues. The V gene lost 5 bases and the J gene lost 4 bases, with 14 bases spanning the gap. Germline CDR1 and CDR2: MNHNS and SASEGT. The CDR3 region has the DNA TGTGCCAGCAGTTTTGGGCAGGGAGGCACTGAAGCTTTCTTT. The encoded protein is CASSFGQGGTEAFF.

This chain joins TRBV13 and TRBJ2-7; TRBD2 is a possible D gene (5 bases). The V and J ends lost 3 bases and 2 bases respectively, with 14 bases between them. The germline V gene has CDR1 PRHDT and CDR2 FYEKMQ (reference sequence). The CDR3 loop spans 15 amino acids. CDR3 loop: CASSFHSGITYEQYF. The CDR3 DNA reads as TGTGCCAGCAGCTTCCACTCCGGGATTACCTACGAGCAGTACTTC.

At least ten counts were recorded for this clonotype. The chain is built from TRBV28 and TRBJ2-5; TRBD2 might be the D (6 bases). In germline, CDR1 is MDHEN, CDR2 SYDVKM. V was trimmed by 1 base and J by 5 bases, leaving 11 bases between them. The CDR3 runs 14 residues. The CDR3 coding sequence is TGTGCCAGCAGTTTATCTGGGGGGAGGGAGACCCAGTACTTC. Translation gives CASSLSGGRETQYF.

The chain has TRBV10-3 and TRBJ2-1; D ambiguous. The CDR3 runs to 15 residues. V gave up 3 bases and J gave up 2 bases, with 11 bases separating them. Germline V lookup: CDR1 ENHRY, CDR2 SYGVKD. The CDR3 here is CAISDTELTYNEQFF. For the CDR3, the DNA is TGTGCCATCAGTGACACCGAGTTAACCTACAATGAGCAGTTCTTC.

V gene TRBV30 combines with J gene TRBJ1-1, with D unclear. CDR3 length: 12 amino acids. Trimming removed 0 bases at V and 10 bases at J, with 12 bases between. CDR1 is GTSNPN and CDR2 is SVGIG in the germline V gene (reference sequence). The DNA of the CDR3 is TGTGCCTGGAGTGTAGATTCTCTAGGAGCTTTCTTT. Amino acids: CAWSVDSLGAFF.

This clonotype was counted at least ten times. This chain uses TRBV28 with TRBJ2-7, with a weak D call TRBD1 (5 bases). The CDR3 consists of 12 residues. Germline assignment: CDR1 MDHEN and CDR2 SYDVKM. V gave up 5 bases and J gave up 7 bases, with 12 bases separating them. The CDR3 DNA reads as TGTGCCAGCAGTCTAACAGGACGGGAGCAGTACTTC. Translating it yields CASSLTGREQYF.

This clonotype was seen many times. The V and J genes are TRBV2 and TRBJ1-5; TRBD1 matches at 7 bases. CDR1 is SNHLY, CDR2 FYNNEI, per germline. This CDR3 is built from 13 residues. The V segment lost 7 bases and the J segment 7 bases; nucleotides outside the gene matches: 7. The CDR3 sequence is CASNRQGRQPQHF. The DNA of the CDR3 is TGTGCCAGCAACCGACAGGGAAGGCAGCCCCAGCATTTT.

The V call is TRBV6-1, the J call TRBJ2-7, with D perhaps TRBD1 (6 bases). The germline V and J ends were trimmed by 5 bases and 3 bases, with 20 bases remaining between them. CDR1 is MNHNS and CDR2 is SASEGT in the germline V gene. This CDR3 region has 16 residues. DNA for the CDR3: TGTGCCAGCAGTAGACAGACAGGCCTCTCTAACTACGAGCAGTACTTC. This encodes CASSRQTGLSNYEQYF.

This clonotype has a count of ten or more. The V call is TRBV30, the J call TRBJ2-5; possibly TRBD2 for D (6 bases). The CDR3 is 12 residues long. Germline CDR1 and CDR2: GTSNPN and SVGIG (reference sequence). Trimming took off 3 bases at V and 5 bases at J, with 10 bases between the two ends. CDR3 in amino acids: CAWSGGGETQYF. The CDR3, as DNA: TGTGCCTGGAGCGGGGGTGGGGAGACCCAGTACTTC.

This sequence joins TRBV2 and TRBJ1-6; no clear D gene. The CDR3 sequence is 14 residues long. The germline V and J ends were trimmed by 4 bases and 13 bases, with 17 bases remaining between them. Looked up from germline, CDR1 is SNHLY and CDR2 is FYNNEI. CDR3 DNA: TGTGCCAGCAGTGTTTCCAGCCCCCGGGGTCCCCTCCACTTT. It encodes CASSVSSPRGPLHF.

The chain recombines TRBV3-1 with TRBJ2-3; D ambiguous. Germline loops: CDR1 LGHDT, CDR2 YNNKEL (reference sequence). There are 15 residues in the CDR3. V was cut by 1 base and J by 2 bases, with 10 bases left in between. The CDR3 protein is CASSQVGALTDTQYF. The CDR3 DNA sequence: TGTGCCAGCAGCCAAGTTGGAGCTCTCACAGATACGCAGTATTTT.